This T cell receptor (beta chain) was observed in a study of cytomegalovirus exposure and HLA in healthy donors. Whole-study results and caveats: Roughly 170 TCR beta chains were listed as cytomegalovirus-associated. It was reported in a later analysis that an Asian-associated ancestry cluster showed fewer N-insertions than the roughly 670-donor mean. Reportedly, cytomegalovirus status was diagnosed with high sensitivity and specificity.

A remark on this clone: No antigen is known for it.

In germline, CDR1 is MGHDK, CDR2 SYGVNS. The CDR3 covers 14 residues. V shed 5 bases and J shed 0 bases, with 8 bases lying between them. 60 Vbeta and 13 Jbeta primers were used in PCR. Profiled with immunoSEQ multiplex PCR; TCRdb holds only in-frame clones, not every one. The data show around 150,000 clones, 70% to 85% seen once. This chain uses TRBV25-1 with TRBJ1-5, with a tentative D call TRBD1 (5 bases). This sequence originates from a man aged 45-60 years in good health and CMV-seropositive. The source material was PBMCs. This CDR3 is CASSLTGSNQPQHF. CDR3 DNA sequence: TGTGCCAGCAGTTTAACAGGTAGCAATCAGCCCCAGCATTTT.